This TCR beta chain was found in a study of OX40 agonist ivuxolimab in advanced cancers. Germline V gives CDR1 MGHRA, CDR2 YSYEKL. There are 14 residues in the CDR3. Trimming took 0 bases from V and 9 from J, leaving 12 bases between them. Assay used: immunoSEQ multiplex PCR; TCRdb lists only in-frame clones, some missing. Of about 49,000 clones in the sample, approximately 80% were seen once. The gene calls are TRBV4-1 and TRBJ2-1, with no clear D. The clonotype originates from an adult with an advanced solid tumor such as melanoma, head and neck, liver or kidney cancer. Source: CD4+ or CD8+ T cells sorted from blood, taken in a trial of the OX40 agonist ivuxolimab. CDR3 sequence (DNA): TGCGCCAGCAGCCAAGAGAGGATAAGCAGTGAGCAGTTCTTC. Protein: CASSQERISSEQFF.